This paragraph covers one T cell receptor (beta chain) sequence. With 7 bases removed from V and 0 bases from J, the gap between germline ends came to 13 bases. Germline V gives CDR1 SGHRS, CDR2 YFSETQ. The CDR3 covers 14 residues. The entry originates in a study of blood T cell repertoires in COVID-19. In the source study's methods: Reference gene primer amplification gave nucleated cell count estimates. TCRdb's copy holds only in-frame clones and misses some; the assay was immunoSEQ multiplex PCR. That table supplies the V and J calls and clone size; D and trimming were determined from the DNA. Seen here are 250,000 or so clones, approximately 89% observed once, and the top ten hold roughly 8%.

The TCR was taken from a man aged 40-55 years with active or convalescent COVID-19. The chain joins TRBV5-1 to TRBJ2-5; TRBD2 is a possible D gene (5 bases). The specimen sequenced was peripheral blood. CDR3 sequence reads: CASGDPGNQETQYF. The CDR3 region has the DNA TGCGCCAGCGGGGATCCGGGGAACCAAGAGACCCAGTACTTC.